This is a list of T cell receptor beta chains from one sample in a study of blood T cell repertoires in COVID-19. The repertoire was sequenced with immunoSEQ multiplex PCR; TCRdb's copy has only in-frame clones and lacks some. The sample yields about 330,000 clones, more than 80% seen once. Sequenced material: peripheral blood. These receptors were collected from a man between 18 and 35 years old who had recovered from COVID-19. Both conserved end residues are part of each CDR3. A D gene is named only where the DNA matches it firmly. Size values are once, few and many counts, or a class for expanded clones, and some rows have none.

cdr3_aa | cdr3_nt | j_call | cdr3_length | d_call | clone_size | v_call
CASGTGNTGELFF | TGTGCCAGCGGCACAGGGAACACCGGGGAGCTGTTTTTT | TRBJ2-2 | 13 | . | few | TRBV7-6
CASSSKETQYF | TGTGCCAGCAGTTCCAAAGAGACCCAGTACTTC | TRBJ2-5 | 11 | . | once | TRBV2
CASSLAVGGDTEAFF | TGTGCCAGCAGTTTAGCGGTTGGGGGGGACACTGAAGCTTTCTTT | TRBJ1-1 | 15 | . | . | TRBV5-4
CASSRRQGVDTQYF | TGTGCCAGCAGCCGACGACAGGGTGTAGATACGCAGTATTTT | TRBJ2-3 | 14 | TRBD1 | . | TRBV4-2
CASSPTGGTEAFF | TGTGCCAGCAGCCCAACAGGGGGTACTGAAGCTTTCTTT | TRBJ1-1 | 13 | TRBD1 | once | TRBV7-2
CASSSQLAYTGELFF | TGTGCCAGCAGCTCCCAACTAGCATACACCGGGGAGCTGTTTTTT | TRBJ2-2 | 15 | . | . | TRBV7-2
CASSESILARTDTQYF | TGCGCCAGCAGTGAGTCGATCCTAGCGCGCACAGATACGCAGTATTTT | TRBJ2-3 | 16 | . | . | TRBV10-1
CASRRLAGGPDGELFF | TGTGCCAGCAGACGACTAGCGGGAGGGCCCGACGGGGAGCTGTTTTTT | TRBJ2-2 | 16 | TRBD2 | . | TRBV5-4
CASSESRTSGGLTYEQYF | TGCGCCAGCAGTGAGTCGAGGACTAGCGGGGGGCTCACCTACGAGCAGTACTTC | TRBJ2-7 | 18 | TRBD2 | . | TRBV10-1
CASSHGTSLQTDTQYF | TGTGCCAGCTCCCATGGGACTTCCCTCCAGACAGATACGCAGTATTTT | TRBJ2-3 | 16 | . | . | TRBV18
CASSQGQGGQPQHF | TGTGCCAGCAGTCAAGGACAGGGCGGCCAGCCTCAGCATTTT | TRBJ1-5 | 14 | TRBD1 | . | TRBV28
CASSQDYEGPYEQYF | TGTGCCAGCAGCCAAGATTATGAGGGTCCTTACGAGCAGTACTTC | TRBJ2-7 | 15 | . | few | TRBV3-1/TRBV3-2
CASSYFQGAPVEKLFF | TGTGCCAGCAGTTACTTCCAGGGGGCGCCTGTTGAAAAACTGTTTTTT | TRBJ1-4 | 16 | TRBD1 | . | TRBV6-5
CASSWAGSDTQYF | TGTGCCAGCAGCTGGGCGGGGTCAGATACGCAGTATTTT | TRBJ2-3 | 13 | . | . | TRBV11-3
CASSDQAAGGRQFF | TGTGCCAGCAGTGACCAGGCTGCGGGAGGGAGGCAGTTCTTC | TRBJ2-1 | 14 | TRBD2 | . | TRBV6-4
CASSLASYGAIYGYTF | TGTGCCAGCAGCTTAGCATCCTATGGAGCTATCTATGGCTACACCTTC | TRBJ1-2 | 16 | . | . | TRBV7-9
CASSHSYNYGYTF | TGTGCCAGCAGCCACAGCTACAACTATGGCTACACCTTC | TRBJ1-2 | 13 | . | . | TRBV9
CASSGVLGYTYNEQFF | TGTGCCAGCAGTGGGGTTTTGGGCTATACCTACAATGAGCAGTTCTTC | TRBJ2-1 | 16 | . | once | TRBV6-1